This T cell receptor beta chain was captured in a study of cytomegalovirus exposure and HLA in healthy donors. The PCR was carried out with 60 Vbeta primers and 13 Jbeta primers. Sequenced by immunoSEQ multiplex PCR; TCRdb stores in-frame clones only, minus some. The sample lists about 97,000 clones; 55% to 80% were seen once. Study-level results: The study flagged 150 to 200 TCR beta chains as cytomegalovirus-associated. Data from an earlier analysis indicated that most TCR beta V segments were productive either about 87% or about 30% of the time. Among the sequence variants, a highly shared cluster was likely an artifact of sequencing.

The V and J ends lost 4 bases and 2 bases, in that order; junction bases with no gene match: 7. From germline, CDR1 is SEHNR and CDR2 FQNEAQ (reference sequence). This CDR3 is built from 15 residues. As for this clone: Its target is not known.

This TCR derives from a man between 35 and 55 years old in good health and CMV-seronegative. The chain recombines TRBV7-9 with TRBJ1-2; 7 bases line up with TRBD1. Sequencing was carried out using PBMCs. In DNA form, the CDR3 reads TGTGCCAGCAGCTGGACAGGTCCTCTCAACTATGGCTACACCTTC. Residues: CASSWTGPLNYGYTF.